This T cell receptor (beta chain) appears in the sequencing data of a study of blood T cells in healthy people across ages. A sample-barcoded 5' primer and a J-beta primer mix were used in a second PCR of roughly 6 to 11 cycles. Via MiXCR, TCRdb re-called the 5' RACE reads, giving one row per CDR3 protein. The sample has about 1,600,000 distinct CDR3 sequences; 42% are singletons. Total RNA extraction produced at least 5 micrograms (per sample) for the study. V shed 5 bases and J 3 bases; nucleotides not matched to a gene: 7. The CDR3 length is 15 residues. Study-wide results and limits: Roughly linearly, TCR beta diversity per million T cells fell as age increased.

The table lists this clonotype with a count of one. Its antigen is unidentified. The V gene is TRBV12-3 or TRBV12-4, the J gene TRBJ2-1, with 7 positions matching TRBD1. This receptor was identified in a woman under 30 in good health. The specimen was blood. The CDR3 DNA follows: TGTGCCAGCAGTCCGCCGGGACAGTTCTACAATGAGCAGTTCTTC. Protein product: CASSPPGQFYNEQFF.